The entry below gives a single T cell receptor (beta chain) sequence along with its context. The PCR had 60 Vbeta and 13 Jbeta primers. Some clones are missing from TCRdb's copy, which holds only in-frame ones; the method was immunoSEQ multiplex PCR. This sample contains about 140,000 clones. The data originate from a study of cytomegalovirus exposure and HLA in healthy donors. Germline V gives CDR1 MNHEY, CDR2 SMNVEV (reference sequence). This CDR3 comprises 15 residues. V was trimmed by 4 bases and J by 0 bases, leaving 10 bases between them. The specimen sequenced was PBMCs. This sequence joins TRBV27 and TRBJ2-1; D gene unclear. The clonotype originates from a male donor in good health and CMV-seronegative. DNA for the CDR3: TGTGCCAGCAGTTCCCCCCGGAGCTCCTACAATGAGCAGTTCTTC. Its protein is CASSSPRSSYNEQFF.